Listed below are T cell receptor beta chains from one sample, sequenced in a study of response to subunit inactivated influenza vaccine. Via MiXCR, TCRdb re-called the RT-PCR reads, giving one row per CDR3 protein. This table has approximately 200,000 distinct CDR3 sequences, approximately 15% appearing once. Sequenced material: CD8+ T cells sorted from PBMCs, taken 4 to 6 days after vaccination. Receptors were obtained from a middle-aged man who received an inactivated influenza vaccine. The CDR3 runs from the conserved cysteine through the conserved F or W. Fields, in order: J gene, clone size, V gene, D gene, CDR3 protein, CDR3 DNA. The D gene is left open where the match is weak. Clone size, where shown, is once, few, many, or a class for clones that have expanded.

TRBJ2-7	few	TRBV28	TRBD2	CASSLPSGSSYEQYF	TGTGCCAGCAGCCTTCCTAGCGGGAGCTCCTACGAGCAGTACTTC
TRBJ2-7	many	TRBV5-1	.	CASGVPDSRYEQYF	TGCGCCAGCGGTGTTCCGGACAGCCGCTACGAGCAGTACTTC
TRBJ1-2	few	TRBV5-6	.	CASTLRNYGYTF	TGTGCCAGCACCCTTCGCAACTATGGCTACACCTTC
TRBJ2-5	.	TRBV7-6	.	CASSLTGSRGETQYF	TGTGCCAGCAGCTTAACAGGGAGTCGGGGAGAGACCCAGTACTTC
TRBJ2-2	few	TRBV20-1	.	CSAREDVTGELFF	TGCAGTGCTAGAGAAGATGTAACCGGGGAGCTGTTTTTT
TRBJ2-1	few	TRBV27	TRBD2	CASSLSILRTSGGDNEQFF	TGTGCCAGCAGTTTATCGATCCTGAGGACTAGCGGGGGGGACAATGAGCAGTTCTTC
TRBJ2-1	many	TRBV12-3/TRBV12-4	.	CASTPGAYSYNEQFF	TGTGCCAGCACCCCCGGGGCCTACTCCTACAATGAGCAGTTCTTC
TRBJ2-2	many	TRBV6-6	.	CASSYSSTGELFF	TGTGCCAGCAGTTACTCTTCCACCGGGGAGCTGTTTTTT
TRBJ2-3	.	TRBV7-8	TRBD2	CASSLLAADTQYF	TGTGCCAGCAGCTTACTAGCGGCAGATACGCAGTATTTT
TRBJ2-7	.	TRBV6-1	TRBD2	CASSHSGRAYEQYF	TGTGCCAGCAGTCATAGCGGGAGGGCCTACGAGCAGTACTTC
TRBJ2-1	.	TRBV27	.	CASSLSLGNEQFF	TGTGCCAGCAGTTTATCGTTGGGAAATGAGCAGTTCTTC
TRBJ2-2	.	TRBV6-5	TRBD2	CASSYLGLHEREGGELFF	TGTGCCAGCAGTTACCTAGGATTGCACGAGCGGGAAGGCGGGGAGCTGTTTTTT
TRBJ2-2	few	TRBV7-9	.	CASRSPKGTGELFF	TGTGCCAGCAGGTCTCCAAAGGGTACCGGGGAGCTGTTTTTT
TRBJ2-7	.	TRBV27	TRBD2	CASSPLAGVTYEQYF	TGTGCCAGCAGTCCCTTAGCGGGGGTGACCTACGAGCAGTACTTC
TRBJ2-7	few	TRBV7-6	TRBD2	CASSAELARAPYEQYF	TGTGCCAGCAGCGCTGAACTAGCGAGAGCACCCTACGAGCAGTACTTC
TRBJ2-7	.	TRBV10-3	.	CAISDLGFYEQYF	TGTGCCATCAGTGATCTTGGGTTTTACGAGCAGTACTTC
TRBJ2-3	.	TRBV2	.	CASRGTGTFTDTQYF	TGTGCCAGCAGGGGGACCGGGACGTTCACAGATACGCAGTATTTT
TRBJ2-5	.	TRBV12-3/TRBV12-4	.	CASSPGTVQETQYF	TGTGCCAGCAGTCCCGGGACGGTACAAGAGACCCAGTACTTC
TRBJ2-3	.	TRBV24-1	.	CATSEVGKGEDTQYF	TGTGCCACCAGTGAAGTCGGGAAAGGCGAGGATACGCAGTATTTT
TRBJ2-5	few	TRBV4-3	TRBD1	CASSLGNRGPQTQYF	TGCGCCAGCAGCCTAGGGAACAGGGGGCCCCAGACCCAGTACTTC
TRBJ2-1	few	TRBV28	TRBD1	CASSLTGTGYNEQFF	TGTGCCAGCAGTTTGACCGGGACAGGCTACAATGAGCAGTTCTTC
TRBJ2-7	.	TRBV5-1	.	CASSLGRGISYEQYF	TGCGCCAGCAGCTTGGGCAGGGGAATCTCCTACGAGCAGTACTTC
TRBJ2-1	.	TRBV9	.	CASSVGGTISSYNEQFF	TGTGCCAGCAGCGTAGGGGGGACCATAAGCTCCTACAATGAGCAGTTCTTC
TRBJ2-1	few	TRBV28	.	CASSLLADAGEQFF	TGTGCCAGCAGTTTATTGGCCGATGCGGGTGAGCAGTTCTTC
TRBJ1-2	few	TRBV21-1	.	CASLRTKAPGYTF	TGTGCCAGTCTGAGGACAAAAGCGCCTGGCTACACCTTC
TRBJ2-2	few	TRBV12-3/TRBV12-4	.	CASSFESQHTGELFF	TGTGCCAGCAGTTTTGAATCGCAGCACACCGGGGAGCTGTTTTTT
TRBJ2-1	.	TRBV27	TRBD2	CASKNQILGLAGASHYNEQFF	TGTGCCAGCAAAAACCAGATCCTTGGACTAGCGGGCGCAAGTCACTACAATGAGCAGTTCTTC
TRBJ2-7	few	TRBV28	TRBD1	CASSYPGQGSYEQYF	TGTGCCAGCAGTTACCCGGGACAGGGCTCCTACGAGCAGTACTTC
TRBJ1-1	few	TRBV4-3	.	CASSQDDGARNTEAFF	TGCGCCAGCAGCCAAGATGACGGGGCCAGGAACACTGAAGCTTTCTTT
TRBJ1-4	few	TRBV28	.	CASSPHGTLVNEKLFF	TGTGCCAGCAGTCCGCACGGGACGTTAGTTAATGAAAAACTGTTTTTT
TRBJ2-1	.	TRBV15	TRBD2	CATSSERGGYNEQFF	TGTGCCACCAGCTCCGAGCGGGGGGGTTACAATGAGCAGTTCTTC
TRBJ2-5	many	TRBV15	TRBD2	CATSREREGYETQYF	TGTGCCACCAGCAGAGAGCGGGAGGGGTATGAGACCCAGTACTTC
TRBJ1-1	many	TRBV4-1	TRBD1	CASSQGQGAKTEAFF	TGCGCCAGCAGCCAAGGACAGGGGGCGAAGACTGAAGCTTTCTTT
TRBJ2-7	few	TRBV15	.	CATSELNSPYEQYF	TGTGCCACCAGCGAACTCAACAGCCCCTACGAGCAGTACTTC
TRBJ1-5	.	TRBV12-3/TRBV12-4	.	CASSRWTPEPQHF	TGTGCCAGCAGTCGGTGGACCCCCGAGCCCCAGCATTTT
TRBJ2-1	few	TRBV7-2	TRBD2	CASSFSGGNSYNEQFF	TGTGCCAGCAGCTTTAGCGGGGGGAACTCCTACAATGAGCAGTTCTTC
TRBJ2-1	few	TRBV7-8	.	CASSSLPNEQFF	TGTGCCAGCAGCTCCCTCCCGAATGAGCAGTTCTTC
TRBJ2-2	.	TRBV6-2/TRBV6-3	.	CASSFGSPGELFF	TGTGCCAGCAGTTTCGGCAGTCCCGGGGAGCTGTTTTTT
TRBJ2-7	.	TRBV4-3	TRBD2	CASSPPGLADPYEQYF	TGCGCCAGCAGCCCACCGGGACTAGCCGATCCCTACGAGCAGTACTTC
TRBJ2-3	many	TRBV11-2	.	CASSLKNTDTQYF	TGTGCCAGCAGCTTAAAGAACACAGATACGCAGTATTTT
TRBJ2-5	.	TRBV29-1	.	CSVGMGAQETQYF	TGCAGCGTTGGTATGGGGGCACAAGAGACCCAGTACTTC
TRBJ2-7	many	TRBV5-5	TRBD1	CASSRTGYEQYF	TGTGCCAGCAGTAGGACAGGGTACGAGCAGTACTTC
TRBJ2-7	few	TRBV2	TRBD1	CASSAKGAFGEQYF	TGTGCCAGCAGTGCGAAGGGGGCCTTTGGCGAGCAGTACTTC
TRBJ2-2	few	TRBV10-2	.	CASSDRAANTGELFF	TGCGCCAGCTCGGACAGAGCCGCGAACACCGGGGAGCTGTTTTTT
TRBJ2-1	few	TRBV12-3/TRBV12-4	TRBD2	CASSLVLAANYNEQFF	TGTGCCAGCAGTTTAGTACTAGCGGCTAACTACAATGAGCAGTTCTTC
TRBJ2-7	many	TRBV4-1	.	CASSQVALTYEQYF	TGCGCCAGCAGCCAAGTGGCACTTACCTACGAGCAGTACTTC
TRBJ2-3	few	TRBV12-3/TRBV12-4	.	CASSSPRTPGDTQYF	TGTGCCAGCAGTTCCCCCCGGACCCCGGGAGATACGCAGTATTTT
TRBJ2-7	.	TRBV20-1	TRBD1	CSASSTGGFVAYEQYF	TGCAGTGCTAGTTCGACAGGGGGTTTTGTAGCCTACGAGCAGTACTTC
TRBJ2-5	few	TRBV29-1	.	CSVEGVGPPIQETQYF	TGCAGCGTTGAAGGGGTGGGGCCACCCATTCAAGAGACCCAGTACTTC
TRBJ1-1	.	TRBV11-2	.	CASSLQGRKETEAFF	TGTGCCAGCAGCTTACAGGGAAGGAAGGAGACTGAAGCTTTCTTT
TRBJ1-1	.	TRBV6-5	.	CASSYSHWGDTEAFF	TGTGCCAGCAGTTACTCCCACTGGGGGGACACTGAAGCTTTCTTT
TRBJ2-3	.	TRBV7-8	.	CASSLSDSTDTQYF	TGTGCCAGCAGCTTATCGGATAGCACAGATACGCAGTATTTT
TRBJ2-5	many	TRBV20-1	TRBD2	CSAGLAGDPTQYF	TGCAGTGCTGGACTAGCGGGGGACCCGACCCAGTACTTC